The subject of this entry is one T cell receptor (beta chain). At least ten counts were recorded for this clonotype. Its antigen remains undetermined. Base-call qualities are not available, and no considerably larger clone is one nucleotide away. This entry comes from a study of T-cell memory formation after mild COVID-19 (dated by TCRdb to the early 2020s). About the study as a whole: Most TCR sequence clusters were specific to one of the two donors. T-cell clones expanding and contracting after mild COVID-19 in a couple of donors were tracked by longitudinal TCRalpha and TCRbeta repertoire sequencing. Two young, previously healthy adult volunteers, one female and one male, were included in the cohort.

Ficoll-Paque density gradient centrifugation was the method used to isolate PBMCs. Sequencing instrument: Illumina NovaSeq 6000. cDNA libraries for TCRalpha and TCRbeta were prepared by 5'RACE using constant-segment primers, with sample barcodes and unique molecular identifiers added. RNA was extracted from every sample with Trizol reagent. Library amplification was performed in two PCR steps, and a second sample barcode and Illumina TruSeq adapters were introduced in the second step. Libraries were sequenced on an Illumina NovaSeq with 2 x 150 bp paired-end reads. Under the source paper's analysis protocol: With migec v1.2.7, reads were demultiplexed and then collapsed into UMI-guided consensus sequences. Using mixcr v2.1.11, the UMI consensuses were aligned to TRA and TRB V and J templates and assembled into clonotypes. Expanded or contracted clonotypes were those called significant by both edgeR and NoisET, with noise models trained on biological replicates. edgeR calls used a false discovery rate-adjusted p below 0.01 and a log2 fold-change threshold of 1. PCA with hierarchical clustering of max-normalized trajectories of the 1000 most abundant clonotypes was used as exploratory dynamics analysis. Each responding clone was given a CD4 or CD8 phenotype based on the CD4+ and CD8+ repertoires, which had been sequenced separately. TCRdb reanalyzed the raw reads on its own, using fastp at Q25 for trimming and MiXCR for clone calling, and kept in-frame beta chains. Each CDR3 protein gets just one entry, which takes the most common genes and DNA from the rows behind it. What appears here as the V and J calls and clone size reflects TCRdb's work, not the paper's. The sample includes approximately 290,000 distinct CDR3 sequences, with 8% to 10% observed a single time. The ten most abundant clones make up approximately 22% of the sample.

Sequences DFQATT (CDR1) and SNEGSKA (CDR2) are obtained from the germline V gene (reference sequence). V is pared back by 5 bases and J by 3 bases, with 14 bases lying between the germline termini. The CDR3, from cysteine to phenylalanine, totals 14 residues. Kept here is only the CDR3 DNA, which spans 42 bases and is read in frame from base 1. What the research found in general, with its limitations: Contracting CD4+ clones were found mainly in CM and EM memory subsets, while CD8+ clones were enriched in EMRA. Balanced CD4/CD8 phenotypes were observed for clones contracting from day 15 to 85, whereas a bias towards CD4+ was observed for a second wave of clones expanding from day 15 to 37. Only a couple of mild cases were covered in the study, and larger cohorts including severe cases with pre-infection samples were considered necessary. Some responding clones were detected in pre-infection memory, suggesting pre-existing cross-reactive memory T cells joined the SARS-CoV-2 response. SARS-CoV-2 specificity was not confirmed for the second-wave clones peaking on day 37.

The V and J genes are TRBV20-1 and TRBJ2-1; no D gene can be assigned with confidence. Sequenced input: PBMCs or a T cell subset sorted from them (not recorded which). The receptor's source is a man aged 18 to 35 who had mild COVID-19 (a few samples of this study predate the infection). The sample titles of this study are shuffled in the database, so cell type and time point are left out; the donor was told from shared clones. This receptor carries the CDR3 CSAGVPSFYNEQFF. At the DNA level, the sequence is TGCAGTGCTGGAGTCCCCAGTTTCTACAATGAGCAGTTCTTC.